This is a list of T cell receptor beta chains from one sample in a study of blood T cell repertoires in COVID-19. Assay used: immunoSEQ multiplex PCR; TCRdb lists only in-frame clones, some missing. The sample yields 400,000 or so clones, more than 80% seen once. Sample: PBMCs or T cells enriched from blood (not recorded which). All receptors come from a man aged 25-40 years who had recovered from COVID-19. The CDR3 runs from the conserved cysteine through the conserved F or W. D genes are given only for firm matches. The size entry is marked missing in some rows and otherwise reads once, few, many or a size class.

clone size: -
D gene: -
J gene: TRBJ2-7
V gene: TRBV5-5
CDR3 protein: CASSGDTAIYEQYF
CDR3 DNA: TGTGCCAGCAGCGGGGACACTGCGATCTACGAGCAGTACTTC

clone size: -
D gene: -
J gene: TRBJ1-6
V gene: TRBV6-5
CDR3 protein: CATEQGNNSPLHF
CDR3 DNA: TGTGCCACGGAACAGGGAAATAATTCACCCCTCCACTTT

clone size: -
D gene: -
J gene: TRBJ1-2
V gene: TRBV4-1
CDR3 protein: CASRNTGLNYGYTF
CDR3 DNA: TGCGCCAGCAGAAACACAGGATTAAACTATGGCTACACCTTC

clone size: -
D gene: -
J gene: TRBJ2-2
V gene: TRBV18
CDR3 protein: CASDGTWSTGELFF
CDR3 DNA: TGTGCCAGCGACGGAACCTGGAGCACCGGGGAGCTGTTTTTT

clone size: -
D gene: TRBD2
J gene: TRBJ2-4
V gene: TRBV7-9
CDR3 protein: CASSTWTSGNKNIQYF
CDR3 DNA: TGTGCCAGCAGCACCTGGACTAGCGGAAACAAAAACATTCAGTACTTC

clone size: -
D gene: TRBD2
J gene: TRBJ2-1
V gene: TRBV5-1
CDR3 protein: CASSLWGGSYNEQFF
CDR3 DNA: TGCGCCAGCAGCTTGTGGGGGGGCTCCTACAATGAGCAGTTCTTC

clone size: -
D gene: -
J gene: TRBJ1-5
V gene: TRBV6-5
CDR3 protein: CASSYGDGNQPQHF
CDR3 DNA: TGTGCCAGCAGTTACGGCGACGGGAATCAGCCCCAGCATTTT

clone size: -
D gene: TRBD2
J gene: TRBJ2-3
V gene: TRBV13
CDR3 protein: CASSLAETSTDTQYF
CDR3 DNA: TGTGCCAGCAGCCTAGCGGAGACTAGCACAGATACGCAGTATTTT

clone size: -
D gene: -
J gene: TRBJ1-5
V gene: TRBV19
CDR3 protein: CASSTPWEGNQPQHF
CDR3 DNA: TGTGCCAGTAGTACCCCCTGGGAGGGCAATCAGCCCCAGCATTTT

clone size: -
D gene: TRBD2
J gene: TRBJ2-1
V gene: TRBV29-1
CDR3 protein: CSGAHGTINEQFF
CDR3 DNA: TGCAGCGGGGCCCACGGGACTATTAATGAGCAGTTCTTC

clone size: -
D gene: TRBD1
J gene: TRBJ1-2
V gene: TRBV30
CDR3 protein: CAWLGPGQGIGYTF
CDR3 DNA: TGTGCCTGGTTAGGACCGGGACAGGGAATCGGCTACACCTTC

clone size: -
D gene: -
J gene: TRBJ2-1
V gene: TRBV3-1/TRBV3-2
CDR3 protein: CASSAGAGSSYNEQFF
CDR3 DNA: TGTGCCAGCAGCGCTGGAGCCGGGAGCTCCTACAATGAGCAGTTCTTC

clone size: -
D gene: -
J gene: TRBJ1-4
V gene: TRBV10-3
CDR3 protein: CAISLTQHTTTNEKLFF
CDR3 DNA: TGTGCCATCAGCCTGACACAACATACGACAACTAATGAAAAACTGTTTTTT

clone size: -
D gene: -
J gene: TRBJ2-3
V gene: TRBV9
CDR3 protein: CASSERGFRTDTQYF
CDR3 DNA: TGTGCCAGCAGCGAGAGGGGGTTTCGGACAGATACGCAGTATTTT

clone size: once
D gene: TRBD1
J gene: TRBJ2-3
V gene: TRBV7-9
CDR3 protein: CASSSGTGSRTDTQYF
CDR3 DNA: TGTGCCAGCAGCTCCGGGACAGGTTCTCGCACAGATACGCAGTATTTT

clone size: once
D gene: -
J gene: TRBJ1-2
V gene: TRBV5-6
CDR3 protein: CATAKREDYGYTF
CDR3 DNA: TGTGCCACCGCGAAGAGGGAGGACTATGGCTACACCTTC

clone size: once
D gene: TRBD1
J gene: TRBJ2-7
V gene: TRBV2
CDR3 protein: CASRLDRERVYEQYF
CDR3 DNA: TGTGCCAGCAGACTGGACAGGGAACGGGTTTACGAGCAGTACTTC

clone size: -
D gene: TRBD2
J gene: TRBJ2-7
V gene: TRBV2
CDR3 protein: CASSRTSGTYEQYF
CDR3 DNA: TGTGCCAGCAGTAGGACTAGCGGCACCTACGAGCAGTACTTC

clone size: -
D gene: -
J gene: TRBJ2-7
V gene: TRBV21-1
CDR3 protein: CASSPLAFLSNEQYF
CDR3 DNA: TGTGCCAGCAGCCCCCTAGCGTTTTTATCCAACGAGCAGTACTTC

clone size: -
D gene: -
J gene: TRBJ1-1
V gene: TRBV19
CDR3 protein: CASSAHQGYTEAFF
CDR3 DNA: TGTGCCAGTAGTGCACATCAGGGGTACACTGAAGCTTTCTTT

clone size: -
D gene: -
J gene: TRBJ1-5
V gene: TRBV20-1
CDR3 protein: CSASMDNNQPQHF
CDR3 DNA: TGCAGTGCTAGTATGGACAACAATCAGCCCCAGCATTTT

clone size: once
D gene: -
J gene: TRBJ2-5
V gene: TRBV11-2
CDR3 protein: CASSRVEETQYF
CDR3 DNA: TGTGCCAGCAGCCGCGTTGAAGAGACCCAGTACTTC

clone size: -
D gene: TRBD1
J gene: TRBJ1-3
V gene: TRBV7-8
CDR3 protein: CASSLGTGILRNTIYF
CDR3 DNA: TGTGCCAGCAGCCTTGGGACAGGGATCCTTCGAAACACCATATATTTT

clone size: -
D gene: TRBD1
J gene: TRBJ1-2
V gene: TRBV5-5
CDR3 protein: CASSPGQGTGYTF
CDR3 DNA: TGTGCCAGCAGCCCCGGACAGGGAACGGGCTACACCTTC

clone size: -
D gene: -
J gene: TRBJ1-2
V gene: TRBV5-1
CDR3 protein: CASSLGYYQGGYTF
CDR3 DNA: TGCGCCAGCAGCTTGGGGTATTATCAGGGAGGCTACACCTTC

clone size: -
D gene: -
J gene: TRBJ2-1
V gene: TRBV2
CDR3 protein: CASRVREDTYNEQFF
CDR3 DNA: TGTGCCAGCAGGGTGCGGGAAGACACCTACAATGAGCAGTTCTTC

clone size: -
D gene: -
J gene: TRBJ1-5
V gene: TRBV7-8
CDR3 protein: CASSFGYNQPQHF
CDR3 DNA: TGTGCCAGCAGCTTCGGGTACAATCAGCCCCAGCATTTT

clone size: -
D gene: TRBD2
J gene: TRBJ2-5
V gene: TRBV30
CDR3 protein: CAWSVRSSGGKTQYF
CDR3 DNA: TGTGCCTGGAGTGTACGGTCTAGCGGTGGGAAGACCCAGTACTTC

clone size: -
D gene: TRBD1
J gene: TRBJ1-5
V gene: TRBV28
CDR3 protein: CASSTPGTGMEPQHF
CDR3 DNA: TGTGCCAGCAGCACCCCCGGGACAGGAATGGAGCCCCAGCATTTT

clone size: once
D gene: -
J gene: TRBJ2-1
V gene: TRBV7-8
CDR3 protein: CASSSLFAGEQFF
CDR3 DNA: TGTGCCAGCAGCTCCCTTTTCGCAGGTGAGCAGTTCTTC

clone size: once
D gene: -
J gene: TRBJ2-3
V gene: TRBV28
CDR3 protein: CASNPGQSLDTQYF
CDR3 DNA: TGTGCCAGCAACCCGGGACAATCCTTGGATACGCAGTATTTT

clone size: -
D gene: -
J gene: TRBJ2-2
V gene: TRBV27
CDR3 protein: CASSLVEGSGELFF
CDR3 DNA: TGTGCCAGCAGTTTAGTGGAGGGGTCAGGGGAGCTGTTTTTT

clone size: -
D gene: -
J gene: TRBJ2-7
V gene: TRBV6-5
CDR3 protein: CASSTPSSYEQYF
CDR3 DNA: TGTGCCAGCAGTACCCCTAGCTCCTACGAGCAGTACTTC

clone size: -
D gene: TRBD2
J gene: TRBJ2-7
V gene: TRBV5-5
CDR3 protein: CASSFLAGLSYEQYF
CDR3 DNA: TGTGCCAGCAGCTTTCTAGCGGGGTTATCCTACGAGCAGTACTTC

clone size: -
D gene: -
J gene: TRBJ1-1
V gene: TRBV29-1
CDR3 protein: CSVEKSRGTEAFF
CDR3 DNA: TGCAGCGTTGAAAAGAGCCGGGGCACTGAAGCTTTCTTT

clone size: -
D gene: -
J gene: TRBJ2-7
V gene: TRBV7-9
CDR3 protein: CASTSGRLGGEQYF
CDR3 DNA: TGTGCCAGCACCTCCGGAAGACTCGGGGGCGAGCAGTACTTC

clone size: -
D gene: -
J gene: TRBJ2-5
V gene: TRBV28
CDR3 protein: CASSLPLGPGETQYF
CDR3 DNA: TGTGCCAGCAGCCTACCGCTGGGGCCAGGGGAGACCCAGTACTTC

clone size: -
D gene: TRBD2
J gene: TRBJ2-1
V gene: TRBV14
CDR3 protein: CASSQGGTRGDEQFF
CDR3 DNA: TGTGCCAGCAGCCAAGGCGGGACCCGGGGGGATGAGCAGTTCTTC

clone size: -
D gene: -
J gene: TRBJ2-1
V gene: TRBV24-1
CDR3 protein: CATSGEVGGRQEQFF
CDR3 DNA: TGTGCCACCAGTGGAGAGGTTGGAGGGAGACAGGAGCAGTTCTTC

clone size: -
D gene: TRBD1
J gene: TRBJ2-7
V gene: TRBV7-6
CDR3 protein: CASSARGTGGYEQYF
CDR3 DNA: TGTGCCAGCAGCGCCAGGGGGACAGGGGGCTACGAGCAGTACTTC

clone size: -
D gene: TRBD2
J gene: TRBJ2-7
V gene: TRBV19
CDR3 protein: CASSRSGTSFVYEQYF
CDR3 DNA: TGTGCCAGTAGTCGTTCCGGGACTAGCTTTGTTTACGAGCAGTACTTC

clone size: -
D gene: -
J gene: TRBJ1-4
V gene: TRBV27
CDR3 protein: CASSIRDNNEKLFF
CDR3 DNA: TGTGCCAGCAGTATAAGGGACAATAATGAAAAACTGTTTTTT

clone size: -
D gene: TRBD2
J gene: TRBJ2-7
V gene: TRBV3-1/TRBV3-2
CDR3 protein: CASSGGGVPRRYEQYF
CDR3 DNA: TGTGCCAGCAGCGGCGGGGGTGTACCACGGCGCTACGAGCAGTACTTC

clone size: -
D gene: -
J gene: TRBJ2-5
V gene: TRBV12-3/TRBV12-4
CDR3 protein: CASSSQKETQYF
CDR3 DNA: TGTGCCAGCAGTTCCCAGAAGGAGACCCAGTACTTC

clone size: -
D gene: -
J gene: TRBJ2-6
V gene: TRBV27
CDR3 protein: CASSFWQGTVGANVLTF
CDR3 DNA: TGTGCCAGCAGTTTTTGGCAGGGGACGGTTGGGGCCAACGTCCTGACTTTC

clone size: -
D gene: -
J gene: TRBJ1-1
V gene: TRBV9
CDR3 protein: CASSQEGVAEAFF
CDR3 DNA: TGTGCCAGCAGCCAAGAGGGGGTGGCTGAAGCTTTCTTT

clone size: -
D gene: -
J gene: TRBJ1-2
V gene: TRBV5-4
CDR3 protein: CASSQDRNYGYTF
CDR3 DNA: TGTGCCAGCAGCCAAGACAGGAACTATGGCTACACCTTC

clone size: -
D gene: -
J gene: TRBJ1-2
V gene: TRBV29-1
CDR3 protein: CSVVMADYGYTF
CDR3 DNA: TGCAGCGTAGTCATGGCTGACTATGGCTACACCTTC

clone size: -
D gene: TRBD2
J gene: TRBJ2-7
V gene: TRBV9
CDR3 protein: CASSVAPSGAYEQYF
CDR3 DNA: TGTGCCAGCAGCGTAGCCCCTAGCGGTGCCTACGAGCAGTACTTC